This T cell receptor (beta chain) was recovered during a study of OX40 agonist ivuxolimab in advanced cancers. Study as a whole: About 42% of patients had received prior checkpoint inhibitor therapy.

Study conclusions and caveats: Specificity for antigen went undetermined in the expanded peripheral T cells.

Data came from immunoSEQ multiplex PCR; TCRdb stores just in-frame clones and leaves some out. The profile shows some 97,000 clones, around 93% of them singletons. The germline gives CDR1 MDHEN, CDR2 SYDVKM. CDR3 length equals 15 residues. The V segment lost 6 bases and the J segment 4 bases; nucleotides outside the gene matches: 11. This clone was found once. The antigen remains undetermined. The TCR sequence derives from an adult with an advanced solid tumor such as melanoma, head and neck, liver or kidney cancer. V and J are TRBV28 and TRBJ2-7; 8 bases are a match to TRBD1. The sequenced sample was CD4+ or CD8+ T cells sorted from blood, obtained in a trial of the OX40 agonist ivuxolimab. The DNA of the CDR3 is TGTGCCAGCAGAAAGGGGACAGGCTTAGGGTACGAGCAGTACTTC. It yields the protein CASRKGTGLGYEQYF.